This is a list of T cell receptor beta chains from one sample in a study of neurological immune-mediated disorders. TCRdb used MiXCR to reprocess the 5' RACE reads, holding one entry per CDR3 protein. In the table there are about 120,000 distinct CDR3 sequences, 3.2% of which are singletons. Sequenced input: PBMCs. Source of these receptors: a woman aged 30 to 39 with multiple sclerosis. CDR3s include the opening cysteine and the closing phenylalanine or tryptophan. Each record gives: CDR3 protein, V gene, clone size. Sizes are listed as how often the clone was seen (once, few, many) or a class if it is expanded.

CDR3 protein: CASSWGGDTEAFF
V gene: TRBV5-1
clone size: many

CDR3 protein: CGCLGQAYEQYF
V gene: TRBV20-1
clone size: many

CDR3 protein: CASSFEAGGSYEQYF
V gene: TRBV7-2
clone size: many

CDR3 protein: CGIRGIPNTGELFF
V gene: TRBV29-1
clone size: many

CDR3 protein: CASSQYVGGVVDTQYF
V gene: TRBV4-1
clone size: many

CDR3 protein: CASSLDRLSLEQYF
V gene: TRBV7-9
clone size: few

CDR3 protein: CASSFEDFWAEQFF
V gene: TRBV7-9
clone size: many

CDR3 protein: CSADGPDASTDTQYF
V gene: TRBV20-1
clone size: many

CDR3 protein: CASSLGPDNEQFF
V gene: TRBV7-2
clone size: many

CDR3 protein: CAISESTRLAGAYEQYF
V gene: TRBV10-3
clone size: many

CDR3 protein: CASSLRQGDTYNEQFF
V gene: TRBV7-2
clone size: many

CDR3 protein: CASSINNDPYEQYF
V gene: TRBV19
clone size: many

CDR3 protein: CASSLLDSNEQYF
V gene: TRBV27
clone size: many

CDR3 protein: CSAPTLVLAGGIEQFF
V gene: TRBV20-1
clone size: many

CDR3 protein: CASSYGQNTEAFF
V gene: TRBV6-2/TRBV6-3
clone size: many

CDR3 protein: CSASDSVNTEAFF
V gene: TRBV20-1
clone size: many

CDR3 protein: CATSRAWGARAYEQYF
V gene: TRBV15
clone size: many

CDR3 protein: CASSRGGYQPQHF
V gene: TRBV6-2/TRBV6-3
clone size: many

CDR3 protein: CASSVSVSYNEQFF
V gene: TRBV9
clone size: many

CDR3 protein: CSVVDGGAYYGYTF
V gene: TRBV29-1
clone size: many

CDR3 protein: CASPWDRYNEQFF
V gene: TRBV5-8
clone size: many

CDR3 protein: CSVQQGNTEAFF
V gene: TRBV29-1
clone size: many

CDR3 protein: CASSPGLSVNTEAFF
V gene: TRBV27
clone size: many

CDR3 protein: CANRTDSAGGYTF
V gene: TRBV12-3/TRBV12-4
clone size: few

CDR3 protein: CASSLGAGGRSETQYF
V gene: TRBV7-7
clone size: many

CDR3 protein: CASSLAGTGNTEAFF
V gene: TRBV5-4
clone size: many

CDR3 protein: CASSLMSEAFF
V gene: TRBV12-3/TRBV12-4
clone size: many

CDR3 protein: CASSPPGVFPGELFF
V gene: TRBV12-3/TRBV12-4
clone size: many

CDR3 protein: CDSSKANTEAFF
V gene: TRBV5-1
clone size: few

CDR3 protein: CASSQVFGTGNTIYF
V gene: TRBV4-1
clone size: many

CDR3 protein: CAITASASYNEQFF
V gene: TRBV10-3
clone size: many

CDR3 protein: CASSLHSDLYEQYF
V gene: TRBV7-9
clone size: many

CDR3 protein: CASSLRQTSSNQPQHF
V gene: TRBV5-6
clone size: many

CDR3 protein: CASSPGTAKETQYF
V gene: TRBV5-5
clone size: few

CDR3 protein: CASSYSLRGSYNSPLHF
V gene: TRBV6-5
clone size: many

CDR3 protein: CASSRGRQGSGPNYGYTF
V gene: TRBV19
clone size: few

CDR3 protein: CASSIVAATGELFF
V gene: TRBV7-2
clone size: many

CDR3 protein: CSAGPSPLHF
V gene: TRBV20-1
clone size: many

CDR3 protein: CASSADRGPNEQFF
V gene: TRBV9
clone size: many

CDR3 protein: CSAEAHGVHNEQFF
V gene: TRBV20-1
clone size: many

CDR3 protein: CASTGPRMNTEAFF
V gene: TRBV6-6
clone size: many

CDR3 protein: CSVSGEWDYEQYF
V gene: TRBV29-1
clone size: many

CDR3 protein: CASSLGGHEQFF
V gene: TRBV5-6
clone size: many

CDR3 protein: CASSPDYRSYNEQFF
V gene: TRBV7-2
clone size: many

CDR3 protein: CSARVSGVETQYF
V gene: TRBV20-1
clone size: many